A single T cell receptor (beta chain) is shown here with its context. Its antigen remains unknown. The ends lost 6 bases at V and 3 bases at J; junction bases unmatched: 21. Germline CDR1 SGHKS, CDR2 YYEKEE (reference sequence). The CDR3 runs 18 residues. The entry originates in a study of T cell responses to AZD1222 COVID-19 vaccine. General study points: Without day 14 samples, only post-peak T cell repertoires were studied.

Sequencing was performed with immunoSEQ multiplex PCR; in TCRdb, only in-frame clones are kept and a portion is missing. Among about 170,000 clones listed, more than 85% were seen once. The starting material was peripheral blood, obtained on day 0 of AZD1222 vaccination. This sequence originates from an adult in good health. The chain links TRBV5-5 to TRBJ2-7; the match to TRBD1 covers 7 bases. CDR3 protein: CASTTSGFTGDGDYEQYF. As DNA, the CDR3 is TGTGCCAGCACCACTTCCGGATTTACAGGGGACGGGGACTACGAGCAGTACTTC.